The 25 T cell receptor beta chains below all came from one sample that was sequenced in a study of cytomegalovirus exposure and HLA in healthy donors. This table comes from immunoSEQ multiplex PCR, and its TCRdb copy is limited to in-frame clones, with some not included. Here the sample spans approximately 240,000 clones, about 90% being singletons. Sequenced input: PBMCs. These receptor sequences come from a woman younger than 35 in good health and CMV-seronegative.

The rearrangement joins TRBV28 to TRBJ2-4, with 8 bases fitting TRBD1. CDR3 length: 17 amino acids. Losses at the gene ends were 8 bases for V and 1 base for J; bases not matched to a gene: 13. The germline V gene has CDR1 MDHEN and CDR2 SYDVKM. CDR3 in DNA: TGTGCCAGCCGCGGGACAGGCGGGGCTCTGGCCAAAAACATTCAGTACTTC. This gives the protein CASRGTGGALAKNIQYF.

The J gene is TRBJ2-2, the V gene TRBV27; the match to TRBD2 covers 13 bases. Germline loops: CDR1 MNHEY, CDR2 SMNVEV (reference sequence). The CDR3 is made up of 19 amino acids. Germline trimming cut 5 bases from V and 4 bases from J; bases unmatched to any gene: 13. The CDR3 nucleotides are TGTGCCAGCAGTGGACTAGCGGGAGTCGAAAAGCCGTTCACCGGGGAGCTGTTTTTT. Translated, it gives CASSGLAGVEKPFTGELFF.

This chain connects TRBV4-2 to TRBJ1-1, with D unresolved. Germline CDR1 is LGHNA and CDR2 is YNFKEQ. V dropped 1 base and J dropped 1 base, with 13 bases sitting between them. The CDR3 extends over 16 amino acids. The CDR3 is CASSQGRRSENTEAFF. CDR3 sequence (DNA): TGTGCCAGCAGCCAAGGCCGGCGGAGTGAGAACACTGAAGCTTTCTTT.

The chain joins TRBV6-1 to TRBJ1-3; 9 bases align to TRBD1. Germline CDR1 reads MNHNS; CDR2 reads SASEGT. The trim removed 0 bases at V and 8 bases at J, leaving 5 bases unmatched. The CDR3 consists of 15 residues. The CDR3 DNA is TGTGCCAGCAGTGAAGCGGACAGGGGTTGGGACACCATATATTTT. Protein product: CASSEADRGWDTIYF.

The V gene is TRBV7-3, the J gene TRBJ2-4; 7 bases fit TRBD1. The CDR3 runs to 13 residues. After removal of 5 bases from V and 9 bases from J, the junction contained 7 bases not matched to a gene. Germline V gene lookup returns CDR1 SGHTA and CDR2 FQGTGA. CDR3 sequence reads: CASSLRQGGIQYF. The DNA of the CDR3 is TGTGCCAGCAGCCTTAGACAGGGCGGCATTCAGTACTTC.

The rearrangement uses TRBV5-1 and TRBJ2-2, with D unresolved. The CDR3 runs 14 residues. Between the trimmed V and J ends, which lost 1 base and 5 bases, there was a span of 9 bases. CDR1 is SGHRS and CDR2 is YFSETQ in the germline V gene. The CDR3 DNA follows: TGCGCCAGCAGCTTGTTAAAATTAACCGGGGAGCTGTTTTTT. This codes for CASSLLKLTGELFF.

The chain employs TRBV10-3 and TRBJ2-1; weak D call: TRBD2 (6 bases). V gave up 6 bases and J gave up 3 bases, with 15 bases separating them. The CDR3 spans 15 residues. Germline V gives CDR1 ENHRY, CDR2 SYGVKD. The CDR3 bases are TGTGCCATCAGCCCTGGTTTAGCGGTCTACAATGAGCAGTTCTTC. It translates to CAISPGLAVYNEQFF.

CDR3 sequence reads: CATRGREGTGELFF. The CDR3 region has the DNA TGTGCCACCCGGGGGAGGGAGGGCACCGGGGAGCTGTTTTTT. This chain links TRBV19 with TRBJ2-2; 7 nucleotides align to TRBD2. Germline V CDR1 and CDR2: LNHDA, SQIVND (reference sequence). V gave up 10 bases and J gave up 4 bases; unmatched junction bases: 9. The CDR3 runs 14 residues.

CDR3 in amino acids: CASNHRGVGEKLFF. The CDR3 coding sequence is TGTGCCAGCAACCACAGGGGAGTAGGCGAAAAACTGTTTTTT. V and J are TRBV27 and TRBJ1-4; 7 bases match TRBD1. The CDR3 is made up of 14 amino acids. The V gene end was trimmed by 7 bases and the J gene end by 8 bases; junction bases not matched to a gene: 10. CDR1 MNHEY and CDR2 SMNVEV come from the germline V gene (reference sequence). Full variable domain (missing parts from reference TRBV27 and TRBJ1-4): EAQVTQNPRYLITVTGKKLTVTCSQNMNHEYMSWYRQDPGLGLRQIYYSMNVEVTDKGDVPEGYKVSRKEKRNFPLILESPSPNQTSLYFCASNHRGVGEKLFFGSGTQLSVL.

This clone was found a few times. The chain employs TRBV6-1 and TRBJ1-5, with a tentative D call TRBD1 (5 bases). Germline-derived CDR1 and CDR2 are MNHNS and SASEGT. CDR3 size: 14 residues. With 2 bases removed from V and 4 bases from J, the gap between germline ends came to 9 bases. The CDR3 DNA reads as TGTGCCAGCAGTGAATCGCAGGGAAATCAGCCCCAGCATTTT. Its translation: CASSESQGNQPQHF.

The V gene is TRBV19, the J gene TRBJ2-2; tentatively, D is TRBD1 (5 bases). The V gene's germline CDR1 is LNHDA and CDR2 SQIVND (reference sequence). CDR3 length: 14 amino acids. Trimming left V 5 bases short and J 2 bases short, with 9 bases between. The CDR3 region is CASSLGRNTGELFF. The DNA of the CDR3 is TGTGCCAGTAGTCTGGGGCGCAACACCGGGGAGCTGTTTTTT.

This clone occurred many times. The V gene is TRBV25-1, the J gene TRBJ2-4; 9 positions match TRBD2. Germline CDR1 is MGHDK and CDR2 is SYGVNS. The CDR3 totals 17 residues. The V gene end was trimmed by 3 bases and the J gene end by 6 bases; junction bases not matched to a gene: 12. CDR3 amino acids: CASSEEGTSPRGNIQYF. The CDR3 DNA reads as TGTGCCAGCAGTGAGGAGGGGACTAGCCCGAGGGGAAACATTCAGTACTTC.

The gene calls are TRBV7-9 and TRBJ2-3; D gene ambiguous. Trimming removed 5 bases at V and 3 bases at J, with 6 bases between. The CDR3 is made up of 12 amino acids. CDR1 is SEHNR and CDR2 is FQNEAQ in the germline V gene (reference sequence). DNA of the CDR3: TGTGCCAGCAGCGTCACAACAGATACGCAGTATTTT. This translates into CASSVTTDTQYF.

The rearrangement links TRBV11-3 to TRBJ1-1; D perhaps matches TRBD1 (5 bases). V gave up 1 base and J gave up 0 bases, with 6 bases separating them. Germline V lookup: CDR1 SGHNT, CDR2 YENEEA. This CDR3 has 14 residues. CDR3 region: CASSLGQMNTEAFF. For the CDR3, the DNA is TGTGCCAGCAGCTTAGGACAGATGAACACTGAAGCTTTCTTT.

Notes on this clone: Other DNA sequences in the same sample also yield this CDR3. V usage is TRBV27 and J usage is TRBJ1-5, with D unclear. The germline V gene encodes CDR1 MNHEY and CDR2 SMNVEV (reference sequence). There are 13 residues in the CDR3. V dropped 2 bases and J dropped 7 bases, with 9 bases sitting between them. CDR3: CASSLERGQPQHF. CDR3 nucleotides: TGTGCCAGCAGTTTAGAGCGAGGGCAGCCCCAGCATTTT.

The chain has TRBV6-4 and TRBJ2-5, with TRBD1 as a possible D gene (5 bases). Germline values: CDR1 MRHNA, CDR2 SNTAGT. Trimming took off 2 bases at V and 2 bases at J, with 12 bases between the two ends. The length of the CDR3 is 15 residues. CDR3 DNA: TGTGCCAGCAGTGACGCGGCAGGGCCACAAGAGACCCAGTACTTC. It yields the protein CASSDAAGPQETQYF.

V gene TRBV30 combines with J gene TRBJ2-7; 8 nucleotides line up with TRBD2. CDR3 length equals 16 residues. Losses at the gene ends were 1 base for V and 3 bases for J; bases not matched to a gene: 11. Germline V gene sequence: CDR1 GTSNPN, CDR2 SVGIG (reference sequence). CDR3 sequence: CAWSEMAGGLYYEQYF. The CDR3 DNA reads as TGTGCCTGGAGTGAAATGGCGGGAGGCCTTTACTACGAGCAGTACTTC.

The CDR3 nucleotides read TGCGCCAGCAGCTTGAAGGTTAGCAACACCGGGGAGCTGTTTTTT. Amino acid sequence: CASSLKVSNTGELFF. The chain couples TRBV5-1 to TRBJ2-2; D is unresolved. The CDR3 loop spans 15 amino acids. CDR1 is SGHRS and CDR2 is YFSETQ in the germline V gene. The ends were cut back, 1 base at V and 2 bases at J, with 9 bases in the middle.

This clone was seen once. V gene TRBV4-2 combines with J gene TRBJ2-5, with D uncertain. Trimming cost V 2 bases and J 1 base, with 5 bases left between them. There are 13 residues in the CDR3. Germline-derived CDR1 and CDR2 are LGHNA and YNFKEQ. This chain's CDR3 is CASSQTSQETQYF. The CDR3, as DNA: TGTGCCAGCAGCCAAACGAGCCAAGAGACCCAGTACTTC.

The rearrangement uses TRBV11-2 and TRBJ2-7, with TRBD1 as a possible D gene (6 bases). This CDR3 is built from 13 residues. V shed 5 bases and J shed 6 bases, with 14 bases lying between them. Germline assignment: CDR1 SGHAT and CDR2 FQNNGV. The CDR3 spells CASSLRGGLEQYF. As DNA, the CDR3 is TGTGCCAGCAGCCTCCGTGGGGGCCTCGAGCAGTACTTC.

The CDR3 DNA reads TGCGCCAGCACCGCTACCGTGTCCTACGAGCAGTACTTC. Translating it yields CASTATVSYEQYF. V is TRBV10-2 and J is TRBJ2-7, with D hard to call. Germline V gene lookup returns CDR1 WSHSY and CDR2 SAAADI. The CDR3 spans 13 residues. The V end lost 7 bases, the J end lost 1 base, and 11 bases lay between the germline ends.

The V and J genes are TRBV2 and TRBJ1-5, with D perhaps TRBD1 (6 bases). V was cut by 7 bases and J by 5 bases, with 12 bases left in between. This CDR3 has 13 amino acids. Germline V CDR1 and CDR2: SNHLY, FYNNEI. The CDR3 DNA is TGTGCCAGCACCACAGGGATGGATCAGCCCCAGCATTTT. Amino acids: CASTTGMDQPQHF.

The chain employs TRBV7-9 and TRBJ2-7; no firm D call. The germline V gene encodes CDR1 SEHNR and CDR2 FQNEAQ (reference sequence). The CDR3 is 12 residues long. V lost 2 bases and J lost 7, with 9 bases in between. The CDR3, as DNA: TGTGCCAGCAGCTTACCGCTCGAGGAGCAGTACTTC. Residues: CASSLPLEEQYF.

J is TRBJ1-1 and V is TRBV5-6, with 7 bases that match TRBD1. V trimming: 0 bases; J trimming: 2 bases; junction bases outside the gene matches: 4. The length of the CDR3 is 15 residues. CDR1 is SGHDT, CDR2 YYEEEE, per germline. CDR3 nucleotides: TGTGCCAGCAGCTTGGTCGCAGGGGGAAACACTGAAGCTTTCTTT. Translating it yields CASSLVAGGNTEAFF.

V is TRBV7-3 and J is TRBJ1-1; D gene uncertain. Germline CDR1 and CDR2: SGHTA and FQGTGA. V was shortened by 2 bases and J by 1 base, with 8 bases between the two germline ends. The CDR3 is 14 residues long. CDR3 DNA: TGTGCCAGCAGCTTAGGGCACCAGAACACTGAAGCTTTCTTT. Its protein product is CASSLGHQNTEAFF. Using reference TRBV7-3 and TRBJ1-1 for the parts outside the CDR3, the full variable domain is GAGVSQTPSNKVTEKGKYVELRCDPISGHTALYWYRQSLGQGPEFLIYFQGTGAADDSGLPNDRFFAVRPEGSVSTLKIQRTERGDSAVYLCASSLGHQNTEAFFGQGTRLTVV.